The 28 T cell receptor beta chains listed next were all sequenced from one sample in a study of T cell changes during pregnancy in multiple sclerosis. Here immunoSEQ multiplex PCR was the method, and the copy in TCRdb shows in-frame clones only, minus some. The repertoire has roughly 68,000 clones, around 90% of them found once; the top ten carry 1.3% to 1.5%. The material was peripheral blood, obtained in the second trimester of pregnancy. These receptors were collected from a female donor in good health, enrolled as a control in a pregnancy study.

Only one count was recorded for this clone. The chain couples TRBV7-2 to TRBJ2-7, with 14 bases aligning to TRBD2. The V gene end was trimmed by 3 bases and the J gene end by 5 bases; junction bases not matched to a gene: 6. CDR3 size: 16 residues. CDR1 SGHTA and CDR2 FQGNSA come from the germline V gene. CDR3 residues: CASSLVGLAGGDEQYF. The CDR3 bases are TGTGCCAGCAGCTTGGTCGGACTAGCGGGAGGCGACGAGCAGTACTTC.

The gene calls are TRBV28 and TRBJ2-7; perhaps TRBD2 as D (5 bases). CDR1 and CDR2 (germline): MDHEN, SYDVKM. Trimming stripped 5 bases from V and 6 bases from J, with 11 bases between. The CDR3 totals 12 residues. The CDR3 DNA sequence: TGTGCCAGCAGTACCTACGCGGGCGAGCAGTACTTC. Its translation: CASSTYAGEQYF.

The chain carries TRBV10-3 and TRBJ2-5, with TRBD1 identical over 8 bases. V lost 4 bases and J lost 4; bases outside the gene matches: 2. Looked up from germline, CDR1 is ENHRY and CDR2 is SYGVKD. The CDR3 is made up of 13 amino acids. CDR3 coding DNA: TGTGCCATCAGTGCAGGACAGGGAGAGACCCAGTACTTC. It is translated as CAISAGQGETQYF.

This clone was recorded a few times. The gene calls are TRBV19 and TRBJ1-1, with D hard to call. The V gene lost 3 bases and the J gene lost 0 bases, with 8 bases spanning the gap. This CDR3 is 14 amino acids long. Germline-derived CDR1 and CDR2 are LNHDA and SQIVND (reference sequence). The CDR3 spells CASSMSSMNTEAFF. In nucleotides, the CDR3 is TGTGCCAGTAGTATGTCTAGCATGAACACTGAAGCTTTCTTT. The variable domain in full, completed from reference TRBV19 and TRBJ1-1, reads DGGITQSPKYLFRKEGQNVTLSCEQNLNHDAMYWYRQDPGQGLRLIYYSQIVNDFQKGDIAEGYSVSREKKESFPLTVTSAQKNPTAFYLCASSMSSMNTEAFFGQGTRLTVV.

This clone was observed once. The chain's CDR3 is CASSLEGTGRGYTF. The CDR3 DNA reads as TGTGCCAGCAGCTTAGAAGGGACAGGGCGAGGCTACACCTTC. This chain connects TRBV11-3 to TRBJ1-2, with TRBD1 matching 9 bases. The CDR3 is 14 amino acids. The germline V gene encodes CDR1 SGHNT and CDR2 YENEEA. With 0 bases clipped from V and 8 bases from J, the junction kept 4 bases outside the gene matches.

The gene calls are TRBV28 and TRBJ2-1; D might be TRBD1 (6 bases). Trimming left V 9 bases short and J 2 bases short, with 11 bases between. Germline V CDR1 and CDR2: MDHEN, SYDVKM. The CDR3 is 13 residues long. CDR3 sequence reads: CASIRGAYNEQFF. The CDR3 nucleotides are TGTGCCAGTATCAGGGGCGCCTACAATGAGCAGTTCTTC. Variable domain in full (rest from reference TRBV28 and TRBJ2-1): DVKVTQSSRYLVKRTGEKVFLECVQDMDHENMFWYRQDPGLGLRLIYFSYDVKMKEKGDIPEGYSVSREKKERFSLILESASTNQTSMYLCASIRGAYNEQFFGPGTRLTVL.

The chain employs TRBV7-2 and TRBJ2-1; TRBD2 might be the D (6 bases). From germline, CDR1 is SGHTA and CDR2 FQGNSA. The CDR3 runs 15 residues. V gave up 2 bases and J gave up 6 bases, with 14 bases separating them. The CDR3 region has the DNA TGTGCCAGCAGCTTATCGGGCGGGGTGCTCAATGAGCAGTTCTTC. Translating gives CASSLSGGVLNEQFF.

This chain connects TRBV28 to TRBJ1-4, with 9 positions matching TRBD1. J was trimmed by 8 bases and V by 8 bases; bases with no gene match: 18. This CDR3 has 17 residues. Germline-derived CDR1 and CDR2 are MDHEN and SYDVKM. CDR3 region: CASSDRGGYAGEEKLFF. The DNA of the CDR3 is TGTGCCAGCTCGGACAGGGGAGGATATGCGGGAGAAGAAAAACTGTTTTTT. Variable domain in full (rest from reference TRBV28 and TRBJ1-4): DVKVTQSSRYLVKRTGEKVFLECVQDMDHENMFWYRQDPGLGLRLIYFSYDVKMKEKGDIPEGYSVSREKKERFSLILESASTNQTSMYLCASSDRGGYAGEEKLFFGSGTQLSVL.

This sequence joins TRBV9 and TRBJ2-7; D may be TRBD2 (6 bases). This CDR3 has 13 amino acids. Per germline, CDR1 SGDLS and CDR2 YYNGEE. V shed 6 bases and J shed 1 base, with 11 bases lying between them. CDR3 in DNA: TGTGCCAGCACCGGGACTTCTTCCTACGAGCAGTACTTC. It is translated as CASTGTSSYEQYF.

The chain uses TRBV5-6 and TRBJ1-2; perhaps TRBD1 as D (6 bases). The CDR3 consists of 13 residues. CDR1 is SGHDT and CDR2 is YYEEEE in the germline V gene. The ends were cut back, 4 bases at V and 3 bases at J, with 10 bases in the middle. The CDR3 spells CASSRGGDYGYTF. The CDR3 DNA sequence: TGTGCCAGCAGCAGAGGGGGGGACTATGGCTACACCTTC.

The chain is built from TRBV4-3 and TRBJ2-1; tentatively, D is TRBD2 (6 bases). V lost 0 bases, J lost 0 bases, and 18 bases lay in between. The CDR3 loop spans 19 amino acids. Germline assignment: CDR1 LGHNA and CDR2 YSLEER. In nucleotides, the CDR3 is TGCGCCAGCAGCCAAGAGAGGGCGGGACCACCGAGCTCCTACAATGAGCAGTTCTTC. The encoded protein is CASSQERAGPPSSYNEQFF.

The rearrangement links TRBV18 to TRBJ2-7, with 7 bases identical to TRBD1. V dropped 3 bases and J dropped 6; count of bases not matched to a gene: 8. The CDR3 totals 14 residues. From germline, CDR1 is KGHSH and CDR2 LQKENI. CDR3 loop: CASSPPQGVGEQYF. The CDR3 nucleotides read TGTGCCAGCTCACCCCCTCAGGGGGTTGGCGAGCAGTACTTC.

The gene calls are TRBV5-5 and TRBJ2-4, with 9 bases aligning to TRBD2. V gave up 3 bases and J gave up 7 bases; unmatched junction bases: 11. The CDR3 totals 16 residues. The V gene's germline CDR1 is SGHKS and CDR2 YYEKEE (reference sequence). Here the CDR3 reads CASSWRESSGSNIQYF. The CDR3 DNA is TGTGCCAGCAGCTGGAGGGAAAGTAGCGGGAGTAACATTCAGTACTTC.

V is TRBV25-1 and J is TRBJ2-5; TRBD2 aligns across 9 bases. Germline assignment: CDR1 MGHDK and CDR2 SYGVNS. The CDR3 covers 15 residues. V shed 1 base and J 7 bases; nucleotides not matched to a gene: 7. CDR3 protein: CASSESGGGAGTQYF. Written as DNA, the CDR3 is TGTGCCAGCAGTGAATCTGGCGGGGGGGCTGGGACCCAGTACTTC.

The rearrangement links TRBV29-1 to TRBJ2-2; 9 bases are shared with TRBD1. V lost 4 bases, J lost 10 bases, and 7 bases stayed unmatched. The CDR3 spans 13 residues. Germline V gene lookup returns CDR1 SQVTM and CDR2 ANQGSEA. CDR3 bases: TGCAGCGTTGCGGGACAGGGTGGTGTGGAGCTGTTTTTT. It codes for CSVAGQGGVELFF.

The V call is TRBV28, the J call TRBJ2-1; 9 nucleotides match TRBD1. The CDR3 contains 15 residues. The germline V gene encodes CDR1 MDHEN and CDR2 SYDVKM. The V gene end was trimmed by 7 bases and the J gene end by 6 bases; junction bases not matched to a gene: 10. This chain's CDR3 is CASTMWGQGSNEQFF. The DNA of the CDR3 is TGTGCCAGCACCATGTGGGGACAGGGCTCCAATGAGCAGTTCTTC.

J is TRBJ1-2 and V is TRBV11-3; tentative D call: TRBD1 (5 bases). Per germline, CDR1 SGHNT and CDR2 YENEEA. This CDR3 has 12 amino acids. Deletions cut 11 bases from V and 7 bases from J, with 17 bases between. The CDR3 bases are TGTGCCTGGGGAGGGGTGGCTATTGGCTACACCTTC. Protein sequence: CAWGGVAIGYTF.

This rearrangement joins TRBV19 to TRBJ1-5; D is possibly TRBD1 (6 bases). The ends were cut back, 8 bases at V and 3 bases at J, with 17 bases in the middle. The CDR3 is 15 residues long. Germline V gene data show CDR1 as LNHDA and CDR2 as SQIVND (reference sequence). CDR3 residues: CASQSGGHHNQPQHF. The CDR3 bases are TGTGCCAGTCAATCTGGGGGACACCACAATCAGCCCCAGCATTTT.

The V and J genes are TRBV28 and TRBJ2-5, with 7 bases that match TRBD2. The junction had 8 bases not matched to a gene; V was cut back by 1 base and J by 0 bases. CDR3 size: 17 residues. CDR1 is MDHEN and CDR2 is SYDVKM in the germline V gene. The CDR3 protein is CASSLLSASGNQETQYF. The CDR3 bases are TGTGCCAGCAGTTTATTGTCGGCTAGCGGAAACCAAGAGACCCAGTACTTC.

V is TRBV19 and J is TRBJ2-7, with 8 bases matching TRBD1. V shed 3 bases and J 3 bases; nucleotides not matched to a gene: 10. CDR1 is LNHDA, CDR2 SQIVND, per germline (reference sequence). The CDR3 totals 16 residues. The CDR3 spells CASSISLDRVNYEQYF. The DNA of the CDR3 is TGTGCCAGTAGTATTTCCCTGGACAGGGTCAACTACGAGCAGTACTTC.

This sequence joins TRBV6-5 and TRBJ2-7; the D gene is possibly TRBD1 (5 bases). Germline V lookup: CDR1 MNHEY, CDR2 SVGAGI. Trimming shortened V by 2 bases and J by 2 bases, and 10 bases separated the two germline ends. The CDR3 length is 14 residues. Written as DNA, the CDR3 is TGTGCCAGCAGTTACGGGGCGGAGACCTACGAGCAGTACTTC. The encoded protein is CASSYGAETYEQYF.

The chain is built from TRBV7-3 and TRBJ2-7; TRBD1 matches 9 bases. Germline values: CDR1 SGHTA, CDR2 FQGTGA. V lost 4 bases to trimming and J lost 0 bases; unmatched junction nucleotides: 4. CDR3 length: 15 residues. The CDR3 DNA follows: TGTGCCAGCAGCTCAGGGACAGGGAGCTCCTACGAGCAGTACTTC. Its translation: CASSSGTGSSYEQYF.

This chain joins TRBV5-8 and TRBJ2-7, with 11 bases matching TRBD1. The CDR3 extends over 13 amino acids. In germline, CDR1 is SGHTS, CDR2 YDEGEE. J was trimmed by 5 bases and V by 4 bases; bases with no gene match: 2. This CDR3 is CASSLGQGDEQYF. The CDR3 DNA reads TGTGCCAGCAGCCTGGGACAGGGGGACGAGCAGTACTTC. The entire variable domain, with the rest obtained from reference TRBV5-8 and TRBJ2-7, is as follows: EAGVTQSPTHLIKTRGQQATLRCSPISGHTSVYWYQQALGLGLQFLLWYDEGEERNRGNFPPRFSGRQFPNYSSELNVNALELEDSALYLCASSLGQGDEQYFGPGTRLTVT.

This clone was recorded only once. Here the CDR3 reads CASSPAGTSSYNEQFF. The CDR3 region has the DNA TGTGCCAGCAGCCCCGCCGGGACTAGCAGTTACAATGAGCAGTTCTTC. This chain joins TRBV11-3 and TRBJ2-1, with TRBD2 matching over 9 bases. CDR3 length: 16 residues. V lost 5 bases to trimming and J lost 4 bases; unmatched junction nucleotides: 9. The germline CDR1 and CDR2 sequences are SGHNT and YENEEA.

The table lists this clone with a count of one. This chain joins TRBV7-9 and TRBJ2-7, with D unclear. This CDR3 spans 13 amino acids. The V and J ends lost 3 bases and 0 bases respectively, with 6 bases between them. Germline loops: CDR1 SEHNR, CDR2 FQNEAQ (reference sequence). The CDR3 sequence is CASSLESSYEQYF. CDR3 nucleotide sequence: TGTGCCAGCAGCTTGGAGAGCTCCTACGAGCAGTACTTC.

V gene TRBV5-6 combines with J gene TRBJ1-1; D not certain. CDR3 size: 14 residues. CDR1 is SGHDT and CDR2 is YYEEEE in the germline V gene. V lost 0 bases and J lost 4, with 10 bases in between. CDR3 DNA sequence: TGTGCCAGCAGCTTGGCTTATCCGGGCACTGAAGCTTTCTTT. As protein: CASSLAYPGTEAFF.

The gene calls are TRBV20-1 and TRBJ1-4; weak D call: TRBD1 (6 bases). This CDR3 region has 11 residues. Germline V gene lookup returns CDR1 DFQATT and CDR2 SNEGSKA (reference sequence). Trimming took 5 bases from V and 10 from J, leaving 11 bases between them. In nucleotides, the CDR3 is TGCAGTGCTTCAGGGGTGGGAAAACTGTTTTTT. As protein: CSASGVGKLFF.

The V call is TRBV30, the J call TRBJ2-7, with 9 bases matching TRBD1. Unmatched junction bases numbered 14, after V lost 3 bases and J lost 5 bases. This CDR3 has 16 residues. CDR1 GTSNPN and CDR2 SVGIG come from the germline V gene (reference sequence). CDR3 protein: CAWRQPGTGLFDEQYF. In DNA, the CDR3 is TGTGCCTGGAGGCAACCCGGGACAGGGCTATTCGACGAGCAGTACTTC.